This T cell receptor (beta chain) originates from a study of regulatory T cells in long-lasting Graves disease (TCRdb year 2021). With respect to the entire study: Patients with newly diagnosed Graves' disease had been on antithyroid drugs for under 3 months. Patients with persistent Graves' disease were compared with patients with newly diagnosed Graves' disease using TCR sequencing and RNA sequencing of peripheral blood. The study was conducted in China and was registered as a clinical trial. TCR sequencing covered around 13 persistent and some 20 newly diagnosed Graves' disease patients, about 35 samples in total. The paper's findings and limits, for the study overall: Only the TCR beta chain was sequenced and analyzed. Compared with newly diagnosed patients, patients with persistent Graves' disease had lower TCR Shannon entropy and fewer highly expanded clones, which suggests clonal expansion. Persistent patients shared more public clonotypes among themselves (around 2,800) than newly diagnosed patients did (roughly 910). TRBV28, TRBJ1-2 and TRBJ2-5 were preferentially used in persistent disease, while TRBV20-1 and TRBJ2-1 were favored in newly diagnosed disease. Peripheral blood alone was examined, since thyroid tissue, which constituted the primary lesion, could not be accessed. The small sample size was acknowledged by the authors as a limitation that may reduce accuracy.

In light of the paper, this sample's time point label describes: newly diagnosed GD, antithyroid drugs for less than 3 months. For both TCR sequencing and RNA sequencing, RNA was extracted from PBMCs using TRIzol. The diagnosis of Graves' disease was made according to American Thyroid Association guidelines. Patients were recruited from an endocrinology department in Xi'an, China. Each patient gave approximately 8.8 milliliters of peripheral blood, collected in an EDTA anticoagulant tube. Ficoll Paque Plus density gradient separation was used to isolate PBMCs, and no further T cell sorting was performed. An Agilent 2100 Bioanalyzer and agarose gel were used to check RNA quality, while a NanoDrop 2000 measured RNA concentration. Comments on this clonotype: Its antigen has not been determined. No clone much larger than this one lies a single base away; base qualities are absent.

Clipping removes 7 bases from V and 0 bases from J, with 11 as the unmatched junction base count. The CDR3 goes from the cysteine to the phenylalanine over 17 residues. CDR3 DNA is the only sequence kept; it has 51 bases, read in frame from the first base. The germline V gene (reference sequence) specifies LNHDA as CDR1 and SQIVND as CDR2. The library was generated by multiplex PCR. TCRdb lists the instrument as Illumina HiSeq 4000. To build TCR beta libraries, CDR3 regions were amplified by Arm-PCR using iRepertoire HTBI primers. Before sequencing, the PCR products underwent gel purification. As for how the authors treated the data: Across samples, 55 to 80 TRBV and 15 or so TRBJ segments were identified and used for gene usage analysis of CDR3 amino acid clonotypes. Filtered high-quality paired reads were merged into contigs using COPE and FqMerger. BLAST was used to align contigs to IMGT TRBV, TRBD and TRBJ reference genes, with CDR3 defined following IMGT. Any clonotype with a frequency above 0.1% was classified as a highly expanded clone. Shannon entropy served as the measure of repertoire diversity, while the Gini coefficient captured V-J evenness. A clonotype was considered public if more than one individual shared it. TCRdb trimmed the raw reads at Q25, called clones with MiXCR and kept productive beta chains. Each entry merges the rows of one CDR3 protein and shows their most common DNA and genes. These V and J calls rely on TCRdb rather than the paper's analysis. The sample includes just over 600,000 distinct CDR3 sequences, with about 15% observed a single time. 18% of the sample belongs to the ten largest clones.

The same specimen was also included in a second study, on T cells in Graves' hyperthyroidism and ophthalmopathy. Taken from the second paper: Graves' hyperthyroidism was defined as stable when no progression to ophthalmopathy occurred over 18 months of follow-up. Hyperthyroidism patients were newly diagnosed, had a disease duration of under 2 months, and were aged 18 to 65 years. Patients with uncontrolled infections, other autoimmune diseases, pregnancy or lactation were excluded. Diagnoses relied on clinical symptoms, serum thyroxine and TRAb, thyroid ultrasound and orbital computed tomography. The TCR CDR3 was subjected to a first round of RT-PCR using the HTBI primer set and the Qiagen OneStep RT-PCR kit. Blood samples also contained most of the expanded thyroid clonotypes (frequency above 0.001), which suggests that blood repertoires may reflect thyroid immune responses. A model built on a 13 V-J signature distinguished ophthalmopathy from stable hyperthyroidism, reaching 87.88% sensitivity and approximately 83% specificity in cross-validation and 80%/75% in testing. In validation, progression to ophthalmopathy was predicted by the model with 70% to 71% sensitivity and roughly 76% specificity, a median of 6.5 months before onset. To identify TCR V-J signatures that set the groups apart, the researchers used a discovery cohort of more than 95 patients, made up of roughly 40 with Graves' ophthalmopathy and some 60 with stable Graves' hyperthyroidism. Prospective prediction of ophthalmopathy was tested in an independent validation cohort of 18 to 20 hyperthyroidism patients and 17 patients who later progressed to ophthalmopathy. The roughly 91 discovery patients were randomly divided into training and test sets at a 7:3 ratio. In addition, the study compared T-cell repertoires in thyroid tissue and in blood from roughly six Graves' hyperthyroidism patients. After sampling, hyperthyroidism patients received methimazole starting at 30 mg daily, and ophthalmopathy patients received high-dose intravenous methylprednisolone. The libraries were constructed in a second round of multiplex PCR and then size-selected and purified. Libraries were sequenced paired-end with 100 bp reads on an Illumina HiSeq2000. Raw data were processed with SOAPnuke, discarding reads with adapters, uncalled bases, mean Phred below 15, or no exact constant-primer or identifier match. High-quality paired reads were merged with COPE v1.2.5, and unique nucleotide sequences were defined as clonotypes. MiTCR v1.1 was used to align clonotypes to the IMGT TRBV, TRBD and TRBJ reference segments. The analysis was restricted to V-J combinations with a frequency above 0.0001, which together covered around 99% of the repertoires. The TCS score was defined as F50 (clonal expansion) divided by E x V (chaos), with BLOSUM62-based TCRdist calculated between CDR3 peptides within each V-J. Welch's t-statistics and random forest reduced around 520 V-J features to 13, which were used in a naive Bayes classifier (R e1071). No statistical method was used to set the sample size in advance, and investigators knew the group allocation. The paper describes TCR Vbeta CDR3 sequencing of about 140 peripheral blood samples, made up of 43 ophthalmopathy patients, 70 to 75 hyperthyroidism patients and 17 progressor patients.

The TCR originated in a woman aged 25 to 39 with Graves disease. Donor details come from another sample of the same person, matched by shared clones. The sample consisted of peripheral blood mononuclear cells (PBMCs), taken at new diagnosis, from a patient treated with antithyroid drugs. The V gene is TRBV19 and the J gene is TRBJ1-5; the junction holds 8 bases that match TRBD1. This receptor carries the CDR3 CASTPTGGGDSNQPQHF. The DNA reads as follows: TGTGCCAGTACCCCCACAGGGGGGGGAGATAGCAATCAGCCCCAGCATTTT.